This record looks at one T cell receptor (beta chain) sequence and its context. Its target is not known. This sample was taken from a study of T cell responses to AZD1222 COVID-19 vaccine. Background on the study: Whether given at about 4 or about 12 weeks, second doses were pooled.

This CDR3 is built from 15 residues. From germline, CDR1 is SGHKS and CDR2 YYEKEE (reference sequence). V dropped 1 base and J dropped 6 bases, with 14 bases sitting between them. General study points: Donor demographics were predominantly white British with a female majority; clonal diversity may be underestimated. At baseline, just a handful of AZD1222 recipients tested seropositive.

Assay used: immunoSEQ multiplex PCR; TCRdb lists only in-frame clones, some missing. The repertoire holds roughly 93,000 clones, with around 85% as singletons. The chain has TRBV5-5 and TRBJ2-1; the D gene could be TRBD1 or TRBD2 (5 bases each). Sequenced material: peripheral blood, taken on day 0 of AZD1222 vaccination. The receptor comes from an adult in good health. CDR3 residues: CASSLRERGPNEQFF. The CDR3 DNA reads TGTGCCAGCAGCTTGAGGGAGAGGGGACCCAATGAGCAGTTCTTC.